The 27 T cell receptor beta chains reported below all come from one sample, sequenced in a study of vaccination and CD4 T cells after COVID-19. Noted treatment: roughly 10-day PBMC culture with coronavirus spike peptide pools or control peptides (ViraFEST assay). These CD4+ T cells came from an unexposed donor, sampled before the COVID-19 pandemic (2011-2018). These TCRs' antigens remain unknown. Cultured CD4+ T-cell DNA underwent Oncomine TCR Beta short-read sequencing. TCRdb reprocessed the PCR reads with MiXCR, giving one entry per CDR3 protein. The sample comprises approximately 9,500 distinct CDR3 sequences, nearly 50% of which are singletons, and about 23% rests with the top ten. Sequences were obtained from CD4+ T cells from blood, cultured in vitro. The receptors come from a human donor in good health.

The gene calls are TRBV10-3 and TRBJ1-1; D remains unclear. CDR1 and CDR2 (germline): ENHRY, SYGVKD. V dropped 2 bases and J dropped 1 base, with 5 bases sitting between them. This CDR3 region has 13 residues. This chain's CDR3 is CAISEGGNTEAFF. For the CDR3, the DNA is TGTGCCATCAGTGAGGGCGGGAACACTGAAGCTTTCTTT.

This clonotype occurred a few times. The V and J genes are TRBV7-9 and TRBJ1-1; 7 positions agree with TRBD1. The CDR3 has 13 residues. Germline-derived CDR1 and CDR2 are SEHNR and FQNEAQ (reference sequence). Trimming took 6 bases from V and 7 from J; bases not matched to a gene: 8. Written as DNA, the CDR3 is TGTGCCAGCAGACAAGGGACAGTAGGTGAAGCTTTCTTT. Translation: CASRQGTVGEAFF.

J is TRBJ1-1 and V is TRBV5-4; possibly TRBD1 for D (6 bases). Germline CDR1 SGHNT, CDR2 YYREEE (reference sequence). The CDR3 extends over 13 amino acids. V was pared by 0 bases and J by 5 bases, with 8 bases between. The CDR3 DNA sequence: TGTGCCAGCAGCTTGGACAGGGCAACTGAAGCTTTCTTT. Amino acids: CASSLDRATEAFF.

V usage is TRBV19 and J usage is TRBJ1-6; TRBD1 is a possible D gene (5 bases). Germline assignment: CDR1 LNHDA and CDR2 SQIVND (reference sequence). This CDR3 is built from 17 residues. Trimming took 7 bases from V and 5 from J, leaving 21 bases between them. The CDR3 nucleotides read TGTGCCAGTACCCGGGATTTTGGAGGGGTCGATAATTCACCCCTCCACTTT. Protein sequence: CASTRDFGGVDNSPLHF.

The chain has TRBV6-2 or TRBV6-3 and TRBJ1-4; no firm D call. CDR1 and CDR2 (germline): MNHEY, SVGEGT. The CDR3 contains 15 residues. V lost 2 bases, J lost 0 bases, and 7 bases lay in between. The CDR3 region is CASSYRITTNEKLFF. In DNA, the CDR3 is TGTGCCAGCAGTTACCGGATCACAACTAATGAAAAACTGTTTTTT.

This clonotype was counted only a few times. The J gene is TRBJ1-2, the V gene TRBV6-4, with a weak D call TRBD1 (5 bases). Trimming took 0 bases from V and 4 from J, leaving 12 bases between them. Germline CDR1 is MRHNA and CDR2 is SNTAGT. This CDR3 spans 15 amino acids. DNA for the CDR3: TGTGCCAGCAGTGACTCTGGCAGGGTCGGCTATGGCTACACCTTC. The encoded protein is CASSDSGRVGYGYTF.

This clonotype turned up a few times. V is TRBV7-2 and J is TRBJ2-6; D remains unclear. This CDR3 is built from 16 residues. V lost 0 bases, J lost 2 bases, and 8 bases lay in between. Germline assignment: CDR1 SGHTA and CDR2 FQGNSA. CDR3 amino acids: CASSLAKTTGANVLTF. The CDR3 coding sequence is TGTGCCAGCAGCTTAGCGAAAACAACTGGGGCCAACGTCCTGACTTTC.

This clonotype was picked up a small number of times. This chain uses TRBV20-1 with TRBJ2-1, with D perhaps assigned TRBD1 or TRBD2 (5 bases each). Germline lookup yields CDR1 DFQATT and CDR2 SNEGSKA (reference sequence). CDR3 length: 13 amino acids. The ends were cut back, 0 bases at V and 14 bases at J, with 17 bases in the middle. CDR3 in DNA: TGCAGTGCTAGAGAGTTAGGGACCAGTGTAGAGTTCTTC. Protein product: CSARELGTSVEFF.

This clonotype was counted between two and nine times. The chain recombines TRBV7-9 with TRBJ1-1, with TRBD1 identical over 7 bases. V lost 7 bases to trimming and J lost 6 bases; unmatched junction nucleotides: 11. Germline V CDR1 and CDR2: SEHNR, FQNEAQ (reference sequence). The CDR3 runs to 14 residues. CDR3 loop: CASIMTGQGAEAFF. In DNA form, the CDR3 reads TGTGCCAGCATCATGACAGGGCAGGGGGCTGAAGCTTTCTTT.

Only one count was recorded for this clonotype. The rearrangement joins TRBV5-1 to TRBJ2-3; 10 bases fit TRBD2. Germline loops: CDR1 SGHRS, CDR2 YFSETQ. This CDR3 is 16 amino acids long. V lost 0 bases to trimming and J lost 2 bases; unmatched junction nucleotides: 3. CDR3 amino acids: CASSLVLAGVTDTQYF. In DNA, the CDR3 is TGCGCCAGCAGCTTGGTGCTAGCGGGAGTCACAGATACGCAGTATTTT.

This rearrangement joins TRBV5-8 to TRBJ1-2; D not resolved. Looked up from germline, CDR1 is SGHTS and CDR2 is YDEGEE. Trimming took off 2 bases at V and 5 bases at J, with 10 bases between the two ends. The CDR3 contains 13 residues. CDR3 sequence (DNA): TGTGCCAGCAGCTTTTTAGGCTCTTATGGCTACACCTTC. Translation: CASSFLGSYGYTF.

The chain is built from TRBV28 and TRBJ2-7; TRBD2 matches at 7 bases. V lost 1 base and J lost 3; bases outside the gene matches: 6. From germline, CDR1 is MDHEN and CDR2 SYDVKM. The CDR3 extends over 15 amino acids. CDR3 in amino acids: CASSLSQGGSYEQYF. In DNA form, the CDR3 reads TGTGCCAGCAGTTTATCGCAGGGAGGGAGCTACGAGCAGTACTTC.

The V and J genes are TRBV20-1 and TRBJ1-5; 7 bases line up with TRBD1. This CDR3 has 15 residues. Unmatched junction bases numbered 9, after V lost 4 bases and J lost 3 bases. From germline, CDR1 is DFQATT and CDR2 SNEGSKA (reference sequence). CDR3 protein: CSAKRQGVYNQPQHF. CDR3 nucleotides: TGCAGTGCTAAAAGACAGGGAGTTTACAATCAGCCCCAGCATTTT.

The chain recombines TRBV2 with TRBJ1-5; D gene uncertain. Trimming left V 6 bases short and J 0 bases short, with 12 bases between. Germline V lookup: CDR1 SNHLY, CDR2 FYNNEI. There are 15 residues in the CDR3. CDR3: CASRPGENSNQPQHF. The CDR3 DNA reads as TGTGCCAGCAGGCCAGGTGAGAATAGCAATCAGCCCCAGCATTTT.

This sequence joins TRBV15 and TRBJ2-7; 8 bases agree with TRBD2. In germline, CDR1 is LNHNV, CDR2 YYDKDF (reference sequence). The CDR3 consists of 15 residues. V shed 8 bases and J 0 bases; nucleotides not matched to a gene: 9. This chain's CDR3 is CATRALAEYSYEQYF. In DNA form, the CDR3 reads TGTGCCACCCGGGCACTAGCGGAATACTCCTACGAGCAGTACTTC.

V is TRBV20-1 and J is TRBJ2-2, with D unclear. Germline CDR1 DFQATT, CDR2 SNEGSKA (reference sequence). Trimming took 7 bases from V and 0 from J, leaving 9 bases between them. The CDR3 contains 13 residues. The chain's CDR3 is CSVVEPNTGELFF. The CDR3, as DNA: TGCAGTGTAGTTGAGCCGAACACCGGGGAGCTGTTTTTT.

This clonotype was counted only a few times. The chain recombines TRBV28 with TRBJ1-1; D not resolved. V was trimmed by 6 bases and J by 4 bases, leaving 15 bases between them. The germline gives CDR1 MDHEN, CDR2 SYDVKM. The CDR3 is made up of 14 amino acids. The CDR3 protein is CASRQTSVRTEAFF. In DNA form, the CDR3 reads TGTGCCAGCAGGCAAACGTCGGTCCGCACTGAAGCTTTCTTT.

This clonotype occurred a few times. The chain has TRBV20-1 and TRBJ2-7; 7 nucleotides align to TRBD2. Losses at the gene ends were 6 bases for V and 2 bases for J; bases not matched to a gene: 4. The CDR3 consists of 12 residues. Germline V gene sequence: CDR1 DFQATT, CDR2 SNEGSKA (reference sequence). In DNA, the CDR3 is TGCAGTGCGGCTAGCGGAGCCTACGAGCAGTACTTC. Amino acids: CSAASGAYEQYF.

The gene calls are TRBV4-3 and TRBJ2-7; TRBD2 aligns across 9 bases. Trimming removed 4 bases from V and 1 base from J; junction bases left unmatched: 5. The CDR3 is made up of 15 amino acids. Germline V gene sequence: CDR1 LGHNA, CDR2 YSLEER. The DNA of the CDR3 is TGCGCCAGCAGCCCGACTAGCGGTTTTTCCTACGAGCAGTACTTC. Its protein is CASSPTSGFSYEQYF.

The CDR3 loop is CASSQVGTGGSEQYF. DNA of the CDR3: TGTGCCAGCAGCCAGGTGGGGACAGGGGGTTCCGAGCAGTACTTC. This chain uses TRBV7-2 with TRBJ2-7; TRBD1 matches at 11 bases. After removal of 5 bases from V and 6 bases from J, the junction contained 9 bases not matched to a gene. Germline V CDR1 and CDR2: SGHTA, FQGNSA. The CDR3 contains 15 residues.

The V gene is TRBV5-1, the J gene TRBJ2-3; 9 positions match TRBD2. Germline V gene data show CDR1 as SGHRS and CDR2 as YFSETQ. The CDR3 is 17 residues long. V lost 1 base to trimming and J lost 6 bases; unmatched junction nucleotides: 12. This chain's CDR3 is CASSLWRLAGMSDTQYF. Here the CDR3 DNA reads TGCGCCAGCAGCTTGTGGCGGCTAGCGGGAATGTCGGATACGCAGTATTTT.

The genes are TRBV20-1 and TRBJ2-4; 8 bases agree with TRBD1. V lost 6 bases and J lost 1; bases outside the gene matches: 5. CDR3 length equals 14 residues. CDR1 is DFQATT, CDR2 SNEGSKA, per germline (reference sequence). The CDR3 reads CSARTGGAKNIQYF. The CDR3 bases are TGCAGTGCGAGAACAGGGGGGGCCAAAAACATTCAGTACTTC.

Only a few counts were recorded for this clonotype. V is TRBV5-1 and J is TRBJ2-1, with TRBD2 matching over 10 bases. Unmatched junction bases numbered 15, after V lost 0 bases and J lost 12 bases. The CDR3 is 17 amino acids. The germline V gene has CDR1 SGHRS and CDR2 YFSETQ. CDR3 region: CASSLAGALAGESVQFF. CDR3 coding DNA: TGCGCCAGCAGCTTGGCCGGGGCGCTAGCGGGAGAAAGTGTGCAGTTCTTC.

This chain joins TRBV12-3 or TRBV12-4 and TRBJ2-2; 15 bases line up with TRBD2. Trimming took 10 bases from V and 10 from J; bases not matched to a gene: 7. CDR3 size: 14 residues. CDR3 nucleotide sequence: TGTGCCACCGGGACTAGCGGGGGGTATTCGGAGCTGTTTTTT. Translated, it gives CATGTSGGYSELFF.

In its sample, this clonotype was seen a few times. The CDR3 sequence is CASSLGQGAYEQYF. CDR3 DNA: TGTGCCAGCAGCTTAGGACAGGGGGCATACGAGCAGTACTTC. The chain couples TRBV7-6 to TRBJ2-7, with 10 bases identical to TRBD1. The CDR3 consists of 14 residues. V shed 1 base and J 4 bases; nucleotides not matched to a gene: 1. CDR1 and CDR2 from the germline V gene are SGHVS and FNYEAQ.

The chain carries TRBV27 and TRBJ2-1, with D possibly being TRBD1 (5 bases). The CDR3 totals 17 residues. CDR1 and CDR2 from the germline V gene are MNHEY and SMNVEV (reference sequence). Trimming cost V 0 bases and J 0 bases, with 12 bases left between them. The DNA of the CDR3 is TGTGCCAGCAGTTTATCCCCCAGTAGGGGCTCCTACAATGAGCAGTTCTTC. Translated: CASSLSPSRGSYNEQFF.

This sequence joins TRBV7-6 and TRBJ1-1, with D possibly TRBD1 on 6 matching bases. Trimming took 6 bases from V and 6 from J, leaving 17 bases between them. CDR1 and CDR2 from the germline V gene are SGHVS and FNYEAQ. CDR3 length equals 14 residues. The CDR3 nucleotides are TGTGCCAGCAGTACTACACCAGGGGACGCTGAAGCTTTCTTT. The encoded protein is CASSTTPGDAEAFF.